This entry describes one T cell receptor (beta chain). The target antigen is unknown. Per the germline V gene, CDR1 is ENHRY and CDR2 is SYGVKD. The CDR3 has 12 amino acids. V was trimmed by 0 bases and J by 6 bases, leaving 5 bases between them. This sample stems from a study of T-cell memory formation after mild COVID-19. Study-level results: Clones contracting day 15 to 85 were balanced CD4/CD8; later expanders leaned CD4+.

Researchers used 5'RACE with constant-segment primers to make TCR alpha and TCR beta cDNA libraries that carry sample barcodes and UMIs. TCRdb reprocessed the 5' RACE reads via MiXCR and lists one record per CDR3 protein. Of approximately 300,000 distinct CDR3 sequences listed, about 16% are singletons. V usage is TRBV10-3 and J usage is TRBJ1-1; no clear D gene. Sequencing input: PBMCs or a T cell subset sorted from them (not recorded which). The TCR sequence derives from a man younger than 35 who had mild COVID-19 (a few samples of this study predate the infection). Cell type and time point are not known. The CDR3 loop is CAISESPPEAFF. CDR3 sequence (DNA): TGTGCCATCAGTGAGTCTCCCCCTGAAGCTTTCTTT.